This T cell receptor (beta chain) comes out of a study of blood T cell repertoires in COVID-19. Turning to the study itself: Acute and convalescent COVID-19 samples came from the United States, Italy and Spain. From T cells, B-cell-depleted T cells, or PBMCs came the material, which was cDNA or gDNA.

Methods used by the authors: The authors estimated nucleated cell counts from reference gene primer amplification. The method was immunoSEQ multiplex PCR; TCRdb's version includes in-frame clones alone and lacks a portion of them. V, J and clone size reflect that table, while D and trimming were determined from the DNA. The sample records 150,000 or so clones, 80% to 90% being singletons. The clonotype was recovered from a woman between 65 and 79 years old with acute or convalescent COVID-19. The sequenced sample was peripheral blood.

The CDR3 DNA reads as TGTGCCAGCAGTAGGGGATGGTCCTACGAGCAGTACTTC. Amino acids: CASSRGWSYEQYF. The J gene is TRBJ2-7, the V gene TRBV25-1, with D tentatively TRBD1 (5 bases). The CDR3 runs to 13 residues. From germline, CDR1 is MGHDK and CDR2 SYGVNS. V lost 5 bases and J 1 base, leaving 9 bases between the germline ends.